One T cell receptor (beta chain) is described in this entry. The antigen remains undetermined. The PCR made use of 60 Vbeta and 13 Jbeta primers. The method was immunoSEQ multiplex PCR; TCRdb's version includes in-frame clones alone and lacks a portion of them. The sample consists of roughly 120,000 clones, around 69% of them appearing once. The data belong to a study of cytomegalovirus exposure and HLA in healthy donors. Study-wide points: The study listed 150 to 200 cytomegalovirus-associated TCR beta chains.

Trimming took 7 bases from V and 1 from J, leaving 17 bases between them. Germline V gives CDR1 SQVTM, CDR2 ANQGSEA. CDR3 size: 14 residues. The receptor's source is a man between 50 and 59 years old in good health and CMV-seropositive. The chain joins TRBV29-1 to TRBJ2-7, with D perhaps TRBD1 (5 bases). Sequencing was performed on PBMCs. CDR3 DNA sequence: TGCAGCGCCCGCGACCAGGCAGGGTCCTACGAGCAGTACTTC. Translation gives CSARDQAGSYEQYF.